The present TCR beta chain was sequenced within a study of T-cell reconstitution after alpha-beta-depleted transplantation in children (dated by TCRdb to 2016 to 2018). For the study in its entirety: Using TCR repertoire profiling, the study followed T-cell immune reconstitution in a quantitative way in children after TCRalphabeta/CD19-depleted allogeneic hematopoietic cell transplantation.

What the research found in general, with its limitations: The high TCRbeta diversity at day 60 in some patients was ascribed to recipient T cells and intrathymic progenitors that had survived conditioning. Hyperexpanded clone frequencies declined over subsequent months; after one year, T-cell counts and TCRbeta diversity were mostly attributed to newly produced T cells. The apparently early alphabetaT-cell count recovery about two months after transplant was reportedly dependent on only several hundred rapidly expanded clones derived from non-depleted graft cells.

Library construction relied on PCR. The sequencer was an Illumina HiSeq 2500. To normalize quantification of the TCRbeta repertoire, the TCR libraries were built with molecular barcoding that relied on unique molecular identifiers. Using fastp trimming at Q25 and MiXCR clonotype assembly, TCRdb reanalyzed the public sequencing data and kept in-frame beta chains. Identical CDR3 proteins give one entry, which carries the most common genes and DNA. Across this sample there are approximately 150,000 distinct CDR3 sequences, with 8.8% seen only once. Roughly 20% of the sample is held by the ten biggest clonotypes. V and J lose 8 bases and 0 bases, and a span of 17 bases separates them. CDR3 length: 16 amino acids, cysteine to phenylalanine. Only the CDR3 DNA stays, 48 bases, in frame from base 1. Interpreted using the paper, the treatment or condition label stands for: allogeneic hematopoietic cell transplantation with graft depleted of TCRalphabeta T cells and CD19 B cells. The transplant recipients were children given TCRalphabeta/CD19-depleted allogeneic hematopoietic cell grafts.

This clonotype was found a few times. Its specific antigen is unknown. No much larger clone exists at a distance of one base, and base qualities are not known. Specimen: PBMCs, mostly from graft donor cells, collected 180 days after TCRalphabeta/CD19-depleted stem cell transplant. The chain uses TRBV12-3 or TRBV12-4 and TRBJ1-5; matching of 5 bases hints at TRBD1 as the D gene. This TCR derives from a female patient aged 2-10 years who had a stem cell transplant for congenital amegakaryocytic thrombocytopenia, so the T cells may come from the graft donor. The bases are TGTGCCAGCTCCAAAAGGGGCCAGTATAGCAATCAGCCCCAGCATTTT. This codes for CASSKRGQYSNQPQHF.